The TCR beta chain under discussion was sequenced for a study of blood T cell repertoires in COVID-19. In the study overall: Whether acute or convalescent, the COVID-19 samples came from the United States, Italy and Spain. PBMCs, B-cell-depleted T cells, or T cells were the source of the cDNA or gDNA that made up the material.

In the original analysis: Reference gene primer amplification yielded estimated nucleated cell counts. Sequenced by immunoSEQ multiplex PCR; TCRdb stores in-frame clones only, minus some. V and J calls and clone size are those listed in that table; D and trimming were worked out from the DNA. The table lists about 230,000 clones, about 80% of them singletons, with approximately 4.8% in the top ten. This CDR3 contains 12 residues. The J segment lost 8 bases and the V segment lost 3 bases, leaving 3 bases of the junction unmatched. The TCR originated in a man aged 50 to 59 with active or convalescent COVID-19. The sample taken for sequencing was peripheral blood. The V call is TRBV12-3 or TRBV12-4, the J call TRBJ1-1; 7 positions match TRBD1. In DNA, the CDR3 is TGTGCCAGCAGTTTGACAGGGCGAGAAGCTTTCTTT. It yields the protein CASSLTGREAFF.